This T cell receptor beta chain is drawn from a study of STAT5B mutations in CD4+ large granular lymphocyte leukemia. Findings of the study overall: Main leukemic clonotypes were patient-specific, but roughly 23% appeared at low frequency elsewhere. Higher CD4+ than CD8+ T-LGLL clonality might reflect small sample size.

This was a survey-level run. TCRdb's table, derived via immunoSEQ multiplex PCR, lists solely in-frame clones and lacks some. The repertoire holds around 31,000 clones, with just under 75% as singletons. The CDR3 consists of 11 residues. Germline values: CDR1 DFQATT, CDR2 SNEGSKA (reference sequence). V lost 8 bases and J lost 5, with 11 bases in between. In the case of this clone: Its antigen is currently unknown.

Input material: CD4+ T cells from blood buffy coats. J is TRBJ2-3 and V is TRBV20-1; D not certain. This TCR was recovered from a human donor in good health. In DNA, the CDR3 is TGCAGTTCTTTGCGCGAAGATACGCAGTATTTT. It encodes CSSLREDTQYF.